This T cell receptor beta chain was profiled in a study of STAT3 mutations in large granular lymphocyte leukemia. Overall study findings and caveats: Samples missed the first appearance of the clone. Every T-LGLL patient had at least one immunodominant TCRbeta clonotype.

This clone was picked up one time. Its antigen is unidentified. Profiling relied on immunoSEQ multiplex PCR, and the TCRdb table lists in-frame clones only, not all of them. Among 7,500 to 10,000 clones, 92% were seen once, and the ten largest hold 60% to 70%. Per germline, CDR1 LNHNV and CDR2 YYDKDF (reference sequence). The CDR3 totals 11 residues. V lost 1 base and J 5 bases, leaving 2 bases between the germline ends. The sequence came from a man aged 55 to 70 with T-cell large granular lymphocyte leukemia. Some clones in this sample may be carry-over from other donors' samples. The chain has TRBV15 and TRBJ2-5; no clear D gene. Sequencing was done on a sample of peripheral blood mononuclear cells. As DNA, the CDR3 is TGTGCCACCAGCAGAGTTGAGACCCAGTACTTC. It encodes CATSRVETQYF.